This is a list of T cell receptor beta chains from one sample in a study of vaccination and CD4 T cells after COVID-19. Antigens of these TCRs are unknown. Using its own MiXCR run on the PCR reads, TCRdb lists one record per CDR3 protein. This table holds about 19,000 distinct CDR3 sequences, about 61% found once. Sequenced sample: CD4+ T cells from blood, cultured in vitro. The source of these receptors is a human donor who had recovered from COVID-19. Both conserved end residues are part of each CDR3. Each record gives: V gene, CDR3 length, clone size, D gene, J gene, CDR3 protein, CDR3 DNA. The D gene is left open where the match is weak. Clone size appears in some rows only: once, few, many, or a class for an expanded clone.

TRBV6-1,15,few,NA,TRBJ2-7,CASALNLDSSYEQYF,TGTGCCAGCGCCCTCAATCTGGACAGCTCCTACGAGCAGTACTTC
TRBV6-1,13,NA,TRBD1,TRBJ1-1,CASRQGLNTEAFF,TGTGCCAGCAGACAGGGGCTGAACACTGAAGCTTTCTTT
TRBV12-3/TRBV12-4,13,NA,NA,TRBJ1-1,CASRTTGLAEAFF,TGTGCCAGCAGAACGACAGGCCTGGCTGAAGCTTTCTTT
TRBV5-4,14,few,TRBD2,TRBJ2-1,CASSQETGGNEQFF,TGTGCCAGCAGCCAGGAGACGGGAGGCAATGAGCAGTTCTTC
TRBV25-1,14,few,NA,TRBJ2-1,CASRFPYPPYEQFF,TGTGCCAGCAGGTTCCCATACCCCCCATATGAGCAGTTCTTC
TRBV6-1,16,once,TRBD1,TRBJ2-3,CASRRAVTGNTDTQYF,TGTGCCAGCCGCCGGGCCGTGACAGGGAACACAGATACGCAGTATTTT
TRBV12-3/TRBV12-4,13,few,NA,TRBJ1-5,CASSIDGYQPQHF,TGTGCCAGCAGTATTGACGGTTATCAGCCCCAGCATTTT
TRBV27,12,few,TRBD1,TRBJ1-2,CASSGGGRGYTF,TGTGCCAGCTCCGGAGGGGGCCGGGGCTACACCTTC
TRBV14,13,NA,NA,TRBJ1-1,CASSHRFLTEAFF,TGTGCCAGCAGCCACCGTTTTCTCACTGAAGCTTTCTTT
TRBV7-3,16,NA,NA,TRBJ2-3,CASSLTSRGPTDTQYF,TGTGCCAGCAGCTTAACGTCCAGGGGACCCACAGATACGCAGTATTTT
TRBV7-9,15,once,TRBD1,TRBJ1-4,CASSDGTGGFRKLFF,TGTGCCAGCAGCGACGGGACAGGGGGCTTTAGAAAACTGTTTTTT
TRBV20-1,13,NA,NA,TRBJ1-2,CSAFGGGHDGYTF,TGCAGTGCTTTCGGCGGGGGCCATGATGGCTACACCTTC
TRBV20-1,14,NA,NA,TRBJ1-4,CSARQIATNEKLFF,TGCAGTGCTAGACAGATAGCAACTAATGAAAAACTGTTTTTT
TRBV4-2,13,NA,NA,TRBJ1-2,CASSQARGRGYTF,TGTGCCAGCAGCCAAGCCCGAGGTCGAGGCTACACCTTC